The entry that follows covers one T cell receptor (beta chain) sequence. The antigen is not known. Assay used: immunoSEQ multiplex PCR; TCRdb lists only in-frame clones, some missing. The sample records 68,000 or so clones, around 97% being singletons. These data come from a study of cytomegalovirus exposure and HLA in healthy donors. Study information: The approximately 690 first-cohort repertoires and the roughly 130 validation repertoires shared the same platform, a later analysis reported. Whole-study findings and limits: Both high specificity and high sensitivity reportedly marked the classifier's diagnosis of cytomegalovirus status. Many donors shared some public TCRs, even though most TCR sequences were rare.

The CDR3 totals 13 residues. The V end lost 4 bases, the J end lost 2 bases, and 8 bases lay between the germline ends. Per the germline V gene, CDR1 is MNHEY and CDR2 is SVGAGI. Sequenced input: PBMCs. The chain recombines TRBV6-5 with TRBJ2-5; D possibly corresponds to TRBD1 (5 bases). This TCR was sampled from a man younger than 30 in good health and CMV-seronegative. The CDR3 protein is CASSSDRQETQYF. The CDR3 DNA follows: TGTGCCAGCAGTTCAGACAGACAAGAGACCCAGTACTTC.